The next 8 T cell receptor beta chains were all read from a single sample in a study of OX40 agonist ivuxolimab in advanced cancers. Preparation of the library involved the immunoSEQ multiplex PCR assay. TCRdb took this table from immuneACCESS and kept in-frame rearrangements with V and J called. Such tables lack part of the clones; where checked against another copy, unresolved V genes explain under half of the gap, and the rest is unexplained. The sample records more than 50,000 clones, more than 75% of which are singletons. Approximately 2.3% of the sample comes from the top ten. This material consisted of CD4+ or CD8+ T cells sorted from blood, taken in a trial of the OX40 agonist ivuxolimab. The source of these receptors is an adult with an advanced solid tumor such as melanoma, head and neck, liver or kidney cancer.

The chain employs TRBV18 and TRBJ1-5; D not resolved. The CDR3 length is 16 residues. Germline CDR1 KGHSH, CDR2 LQKENI. V was pared by 4 bases and J by 5 bases, with 18 bases between. Here the CDR3 reads CASSLEAGVKDQPQHF. The CDR3 DNA sequence: TGTGCCAGCTCACTTGAGGCCGGGGTGAAGGATCAGCCCCAGCATTTT.

V usage is TRBV5-4 and J usage is TRBJ2-3; 12 bases agree with TRBD2. V trimming: 2 bases; J trimming: 4 bases; junction bases outside the gene matches: 2. The CDR3 is 15 amino acids. Germline V gene lookup returns CDR1 SGHNT and CDR2 YYREEE (reference sequence). DNA of the CDR3: TGTGCCAGCAGCTTCCCTAGCGGGGGGGCAGATACGCAGTATTTT. It yields the protein CASSFPSGGADTQYF.

The chain carries TRBV7-2 and TRBJ2-5; D ambiguous. V was shortened by 2 bases and J by 1 base, with 5 bases between the two germline ends. The CDR3 is 13 amino acids. Germline V gene sequence: CDR1 SGHTA, CDR2 FQGNSA. CDR3 loop: CASSLHSQETQYF. In DNA form, the CDR3 reads TGTGCCAGCAGCTTACACAGCCAAGAGACCCAGTACTTC.

The V call is TRBV5-4, the J call TRBJ1-1, with D uncertain. Trimming stripped 0 bases from V and 0 bases from J, with 6 bases between. The CDR3 extends over 14 amino acids. Germline CDR1 reads SGHNT; CDR2 reads YYREEE (reference sequence). The CDR3 protein is CASSLEAMNTEAFF. The CDR3 nucleotides are TGTGCCAGCAGCTTGGAAGCTATGAACACTGAAGCTTTCTTT.

The chain joins TRBV19 to TRBJ1-6; 9 bases line up with TRBD1. The CDR3 is 14 amino acids. Germline CDR1 reads LNHDA; CDR2 reads SQIVND (reference sequence). The J segment lost 7 bases and the V segment lost 5 bases, leaving 3 bases of the junction unmatched. The CDR3 nucleotides read TGTGCCAGTAGTTTGACAGGGGGGAATTCACCCCTCCACTTT. Translating gives CASSLTGGNSPLHF.

The genes are TRBV28 and TRBJ1-5; the D gene is possibly TRBD1 (5 bases). The germline V gene encodes CDR1 MDHEN and CDR2 SYDVKM. The length of the CDR3 is 18 residues. V was cut by 3 bases and J by 2 bases, with 20 bases left in between. The CDR3 DNA reads TGTGCCAGCAGTTTGGGGGGACGCACTTCATGGGGCAATCAGCCCCAGCATTTT. Its translation: CASSLGGRTSWGNQPQHF.

In the case of this clone: Other nucleotide sequences in the sample specify the same CDR3. The genes are TRBV7-9 and TRBJ1-5, with D maybe TRBD1 (6 bases). The CDR3 loop spans 15 amino acids. CDR1 is SEHNR and CDR2 is FQNEAQ in the germline V gene (reference sequence). V dropped 5 bases and J dropped 0 bases, with 11 bases sitting between them. As DNA, the CDR3 is TGTGCCAGCAGCCTTGGGGGCTATAGCAATCAGCCCCAGCATTTT. Protein sequence: CASSLGGYSNQPQHF.

The chain has TRBV30 and TRBJ1-4, with TRBD1 identical over 12 bases. This CDR3 is 17 amino acids long. The V and J ends lost 6 bases and 3 bases, in that order; junction bases with no gene match: 11. CDR1 and CDR2 (germline): GTSNPN, SVGIG (reference sequence). The CDR3 region has the DNA TGTGCCTGCGATCCCACGGGACAGGGGGCATCTAATGAAAAACTGTTTTTT. Its protein is CACDPTGQGASNEKLFF.